Shown below are 10 T cell receptor beta chains from a single sample sequenced in a study of T cells in Graves' hyperthyroidism and ophthalmopathy. The TCR beta CDR3 regions underwent amplification using RNA transcripts as the source. TCR CDR3 underwent first-round RT-PCR with the HTBI primer set. MiXCR was run by TCRdb on the multiplex PCR reads, yielding one entry per CDR3 protein. The data hold fewer than 800,000 distinct CDR3 sequences, with around 17% observed a single time. Sequenced input: blood. All receptors derive from a man aged 18 to 30 with Graves' hyperthyroidism.

This clonotype has ten or more counts. CDR3 bases: TGTGCCAGCAGTTCGAGACGGGGGGAGGGCACAGATACGCAGTATTTT. Residues: CASSSRRGEGTDTQYF. The chain employs TRBV2 and TRBJ2-3; TRBD2 agrees at 7 bases. J lost 1 base, V lost 5 bases, and 9 bases had no gene match. There are 16 residues in the CDR3. Germline V CDR1 and CDR2: SNHLY, FYNNEI. Drawing the rest from reference TRBV2 and TRBJ2-3, the complete variable domain is EPEVTQTPSHQVTQMGQEVILRCVPISNHLYFYWYRQILGQKVEFLVSFYNNEISEKSEIFDDQFSVERPDGSNFTLKIRSTKLEDSAMYFCASSSRRGEGTDTQYFGPGTRLTVL.

This clonotype was counted at least ten times. V gene TRBV7-3 combines with J gene TRBJ2-6; D is undetermined. The V end was cut by 3 bases, the J end by 0 bases, with 12 bases between. This CDR3 is built from 17 residues. Germline lookup yields CDR1 SGHTA and CDR2 FQGTGA. The CDR3 region has the DNA TGTGCCAGCAGCTTCATCCAGACCAGCTCTGGGGCCAACGTCCTGACTTTC. It encodes CASSFIQTSSGANVLTF.

V usage is TRBV5-4 and J usage is TRBJ2-1, with 7 bases lining up with TRBD2. This CDR3 has 14 amino acids. Germline V lookup: CDR1 SGHNT, CDR2 YYREEE (reference sequence). CDR3 nucleotides: TGTGCAAGTTGGGGGGGAGACTCCTACAATGAGCAGTTCTTC. It encodes CASWGGDSYNEQFF.

The chain is built from TRBV7-9 and TRBJ1-4, with D possibly matching TRBD1 (5 bases). CDR1 and CDR2 from the germline V gene are SEHNR and FQNEAQ (reference sequence). V gave up 4 bases and J gave up 8 bases, with 14 bases separating them. The CDR3 has 14 residues. CDR3 residues: CASSSARVGEKLFF. CDR3 DNA sequence: TGTGCCAGCAGCTCCGCCAGGGTGGGGGAAAAACTGTTTTTT.

Many counts were recorded for this clonotype. This sequence joins TRBV28 and TRBJ2-3; possible D gene TRBD1, 5 bases. V lost 5 bases and J 0 bases, leaving 12 bases between the germline ends. This CDR3 is 15 amino acids long. Germline CDR1 reads MDHEN; CDR2 reads SYDVKM. The CDR3, as DNA: TGTGCCAGCAGTCCCCAGGGCCATAGCACAGATACGCAGTATTTT. The encoded protein is CASSPQGHSTDTQYF. The entire variable domain, with the rest obtained from reference TRBV28 and TRBJ2-3, is as follows: DVKVTQSSRYLVKRTGEKVFLECVQDMDHENMFWYRQDPGLGLRLIYFSYDVKMKEKGDIPEGYSVSREKKERFSLILESASTNQTSMYLCASSPQGHSTDTQYFGPGTRLTVL.

This chain joins TRBV4-2 and TRBJ2-7; 7 bases are shared with TRBD2. Per germline, CDR1 LGHNA and CDR2 YNFKEQ. This CDR3 is 15 amino acids long. The ends lost 0 bases at V and 4 bases at J; junction bases unmatched: 6. The CDR3 region has the DNA TGTGCCAGCAGCCAAGAGGGGGGGACTACTTACGAGCAGTACTTC. It yields the protein CASSQEGGTTYEQYF.

This clonotype was found a few times. This chain uses TRBV29-1 with TRBJ2-1, with D perhaps matching TRBD1 (5 bases). From germline, CDR1 is SQVTM and CDR2 ANQGSEA. CDR3 length: 12 residues. V dropped 5 bases and J dropped 7 bases, with 12 bases sitting between them. The CDR3 loop reads CSVRQGYNEQFF. In DNA, the CDR3 is TGCAGCGTTCGCCAGGGTTATAATGAGCAGTTCTTC.

This clonotype was counted between two and nine times. J is TRBJ1-2 and V is TRBV28, with 7 bases fitting TRBD1. V gave up 6 bases and J gave up 8 bases; unmatched junction bases: 9. The CDR3 spans 13 residues. Per germline, CDR1 MDHEN and CDR2 SYDVKM. The CDR3: CASSSTGTSGYTF. The CDR3 nucleotides read TGTGCCAGCAGCTCGACAGGGACCTCGGGCTACACCTTC.

At least ten counts were recorded for this clonotype. The rearrangement uses TRBV28 and TRBJ1-2, with D possibly matching TRBD1 (5 bases). Trimming took 3 bases from V and 8 from J, leaving 13 bases between them. Germline V gives CDR1 MDHEN, CDR2 SYDVKM. This CDR3 contains 13 residues. CDR3 protein: CASSLKGSRGYTF. The CDR3 DNA sequence: TGTGCCAGCAGTTTGAAGGGGAGTCGGGGCTACACCTTC.

This clonotype was seen at least ten times. V and J are TRBV20-1 and TRBJ1-1, with 8 bases fitting TRBD1. Germline-derived CDR1 and CDR2 are DFQATT and SNEGSKA (reference sequence). V dropped 4 bases and J dropped 1; count of bases not matched to a gene: 8. The CDR3 is 15 residues long. The CDR3 sequence: CSATSPGQGNTEAFF. DNA for the CDR3: TGCAGTGCTACTAGCCCAGGACAGGGGAACACTGAAGCTTTCTTT.